This TCR beta chain originates from a study of blood T cells in healthy people across ages. Findings of the study overall: A roughly linear age-dependent decrease characterized TCR beta diversity per million T cells. Aged donors had fewer naive CD4+ cells and lower diversity than long-lived donors. Estimated diversity that came from one million T cells was considered an underestimate.

The use of a sample-barcoded 5' primer and a J-beta primer mix characterized a second PCR of about 7 to 12 cycles. Samples each returned at least 3 million CDR3-containing paired-end reads. TCRdb processed the 5' RACE reads anew with MiXCR; each CDR3 protein has one entry. The table lists more than 650,000 distinct CDR3 sequences, 40% to 65% of them singletons. Of note for this clonotype: The antigen is undetermined. Its ends do not fully match the called genes, so a read error is possible.

The germline CDR1 and CDR2 sequences are MNHEY and SMNVEV (reference sequence). This CDR3 contains 18 residues. This sequence was found in a man at least 80 years old in good health. The chain employs TRBV27 and TRBJ1-6; 8 positions match TRBD1. Sequencing was carried out using blood. CDR3: CTSSLKAGGSSYNSPLHF. The CDR3 nucleotides read TGTACCAGCAGTTTAAAGGCAGGGGGCAGTTCCTATAATTCACCCCTCCACTTT.